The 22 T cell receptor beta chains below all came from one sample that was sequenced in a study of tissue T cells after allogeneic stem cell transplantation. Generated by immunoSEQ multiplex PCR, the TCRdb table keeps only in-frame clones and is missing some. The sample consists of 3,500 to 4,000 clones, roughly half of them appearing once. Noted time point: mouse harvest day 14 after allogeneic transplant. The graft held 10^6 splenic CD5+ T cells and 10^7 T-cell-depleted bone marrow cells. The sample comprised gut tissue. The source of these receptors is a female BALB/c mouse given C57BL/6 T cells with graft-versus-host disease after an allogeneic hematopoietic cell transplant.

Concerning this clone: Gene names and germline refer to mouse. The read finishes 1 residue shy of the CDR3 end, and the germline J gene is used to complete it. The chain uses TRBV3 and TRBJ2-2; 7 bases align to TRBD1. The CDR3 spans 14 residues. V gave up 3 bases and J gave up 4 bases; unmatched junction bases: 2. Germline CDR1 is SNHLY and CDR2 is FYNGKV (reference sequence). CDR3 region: CASSFDRATGQLYF. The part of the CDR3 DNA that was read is TGTGCCAGCAGCTTCGACAGGGCCACCGGGCAGCTCTAC. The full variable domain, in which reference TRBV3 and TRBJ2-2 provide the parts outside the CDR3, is GPKVLQIPSHQIIDMGQMVTLNCDPVSNHLYFYWYKQILGQQMEFLVNFYNGKVMEKSKLFKDQFSVERPDGSYFTLKIQPTALEDSAVYFCASSFDRATGQLYFGEGSKLTVL.

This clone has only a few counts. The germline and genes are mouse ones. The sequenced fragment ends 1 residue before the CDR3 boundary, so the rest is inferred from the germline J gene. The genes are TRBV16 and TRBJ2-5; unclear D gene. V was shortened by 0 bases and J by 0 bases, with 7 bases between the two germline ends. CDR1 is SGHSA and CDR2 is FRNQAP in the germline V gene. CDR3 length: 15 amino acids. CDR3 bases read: TGTGCAAGCAGCTTAGATACCGTTAACCAAGACACCCAGTAC. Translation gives CASSLDTVNQDTQY. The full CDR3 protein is CASSLDTVNQDTQYF.

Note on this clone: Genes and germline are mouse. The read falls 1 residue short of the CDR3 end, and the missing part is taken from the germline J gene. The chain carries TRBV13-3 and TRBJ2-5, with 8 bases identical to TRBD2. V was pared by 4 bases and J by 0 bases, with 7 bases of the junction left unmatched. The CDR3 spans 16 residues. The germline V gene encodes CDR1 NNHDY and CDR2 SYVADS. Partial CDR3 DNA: TGTGCCAGCAGTTCAGACTGGGGAGTTAACCAAGACACCCAGTAC. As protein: CASSSDWGVNQDTQY. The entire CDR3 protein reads CASSSDWGVNQDTQYF.

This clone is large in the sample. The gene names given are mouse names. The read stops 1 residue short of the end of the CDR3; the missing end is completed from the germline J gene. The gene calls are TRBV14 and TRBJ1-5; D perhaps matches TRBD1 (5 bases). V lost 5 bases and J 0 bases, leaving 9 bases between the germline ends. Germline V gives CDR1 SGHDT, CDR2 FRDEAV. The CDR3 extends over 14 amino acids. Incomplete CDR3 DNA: TGTGCCAGCAGCAGGACAAATAACAACCAGGCTCCGCTT. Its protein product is CASSRTNNNQAPL. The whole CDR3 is CASSRTNNNQAPLF.

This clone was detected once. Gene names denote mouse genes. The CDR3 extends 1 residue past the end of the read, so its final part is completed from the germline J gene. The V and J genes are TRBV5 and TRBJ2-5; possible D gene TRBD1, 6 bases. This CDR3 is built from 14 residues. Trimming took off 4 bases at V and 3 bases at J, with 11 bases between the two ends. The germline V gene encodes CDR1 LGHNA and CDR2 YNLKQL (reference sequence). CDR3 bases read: TGTGCCAGCAGCCCCCGGGACACTCAAGACACCCAGTAC. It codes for CASSPRDTQDTQY. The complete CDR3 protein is CASSPRDTQDTQYF.

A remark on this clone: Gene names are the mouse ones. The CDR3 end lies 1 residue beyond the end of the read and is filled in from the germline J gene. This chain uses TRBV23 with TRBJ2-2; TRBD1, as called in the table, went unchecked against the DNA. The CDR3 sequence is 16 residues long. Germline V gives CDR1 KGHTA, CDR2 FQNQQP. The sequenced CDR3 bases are TGCTCCAGCAGTCAATCTGGGACAGCAAACACCGGGCAGCTCTAC. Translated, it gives CSSSQSGTANTGQLY. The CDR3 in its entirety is CSSSQSGTANTGQLYF.

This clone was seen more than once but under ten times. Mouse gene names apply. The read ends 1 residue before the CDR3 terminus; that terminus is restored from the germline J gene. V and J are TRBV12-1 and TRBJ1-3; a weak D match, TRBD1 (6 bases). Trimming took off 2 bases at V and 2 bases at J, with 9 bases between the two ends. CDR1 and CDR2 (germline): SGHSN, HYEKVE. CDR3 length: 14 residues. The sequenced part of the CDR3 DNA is TGTGCCAGCTCTCCCGGGACAACTGGAAATACGCTCTAT. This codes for CASSPGTTGNTLY. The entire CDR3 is CASSPGTTGNTLYF.

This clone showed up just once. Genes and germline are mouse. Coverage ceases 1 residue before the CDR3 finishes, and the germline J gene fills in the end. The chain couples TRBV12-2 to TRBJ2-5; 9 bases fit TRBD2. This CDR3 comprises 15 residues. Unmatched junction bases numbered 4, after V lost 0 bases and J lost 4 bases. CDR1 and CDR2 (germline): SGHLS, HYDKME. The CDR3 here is CASSLGLGGEDTQYF. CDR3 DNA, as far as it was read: TGTGCCAGCTCTCTCGGGCTGGGGGGGGAAGACACCCAGTAC.

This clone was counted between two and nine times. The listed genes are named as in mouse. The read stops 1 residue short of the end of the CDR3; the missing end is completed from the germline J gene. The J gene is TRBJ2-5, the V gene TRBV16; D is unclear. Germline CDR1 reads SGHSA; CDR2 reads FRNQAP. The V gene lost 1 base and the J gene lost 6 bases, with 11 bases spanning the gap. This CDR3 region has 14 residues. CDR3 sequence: CASSLGRVRDTQYF. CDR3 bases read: TGTGCAAGCAGCTTAGGAAGGGTGAGGGACACCCAGTAC.

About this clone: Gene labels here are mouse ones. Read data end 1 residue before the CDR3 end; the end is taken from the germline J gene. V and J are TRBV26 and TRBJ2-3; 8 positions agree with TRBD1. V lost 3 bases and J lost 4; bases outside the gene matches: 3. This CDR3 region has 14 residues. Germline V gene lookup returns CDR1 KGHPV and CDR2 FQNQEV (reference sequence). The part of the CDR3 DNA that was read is TGTGCCAGCAGTCTCTCAGGGGGCCCAGAAACGCTGTAT. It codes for CASSLSGGPETLY. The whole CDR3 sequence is CASSLSGGPETLYF. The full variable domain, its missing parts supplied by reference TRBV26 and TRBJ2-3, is NSKVIQTPRYLVKGQGQKAKMRCIPEKGHPVVFWYQQNKNNEFKFLINFQNQEVLQQIDMTEKRFSAECPSNSPCSLEIQSSEAGDSALYLCASSLSGGPETLYFGSGTRLTVL.

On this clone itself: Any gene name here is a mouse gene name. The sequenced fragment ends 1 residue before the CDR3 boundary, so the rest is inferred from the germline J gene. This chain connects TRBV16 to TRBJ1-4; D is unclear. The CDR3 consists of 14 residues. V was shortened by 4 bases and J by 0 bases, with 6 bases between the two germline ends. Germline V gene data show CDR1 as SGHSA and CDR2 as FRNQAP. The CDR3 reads CASSSTISNERLFF. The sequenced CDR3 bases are TGTGCAAGCAGCTCGACAATTTCCAACGAAAGATTATTT.

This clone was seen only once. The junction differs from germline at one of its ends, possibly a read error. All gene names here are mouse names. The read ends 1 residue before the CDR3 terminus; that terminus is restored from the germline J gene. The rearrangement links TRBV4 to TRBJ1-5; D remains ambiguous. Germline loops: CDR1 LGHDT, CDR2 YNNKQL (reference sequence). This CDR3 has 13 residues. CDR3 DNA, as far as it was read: TGTGCCAGCAGCTCAACAGCCAACCATGCTCCGCTT. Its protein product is CASSSTANHAPL. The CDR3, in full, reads CASSSTANHAPLF.

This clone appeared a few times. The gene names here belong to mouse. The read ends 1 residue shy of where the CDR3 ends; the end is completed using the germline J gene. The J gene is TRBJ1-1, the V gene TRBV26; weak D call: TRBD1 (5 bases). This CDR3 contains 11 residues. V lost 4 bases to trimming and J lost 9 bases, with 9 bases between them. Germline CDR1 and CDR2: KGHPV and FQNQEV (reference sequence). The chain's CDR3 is CASSQGRKVFF. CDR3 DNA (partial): TGTGCCAGCAGTCAGGGGCGGAAAGTCTTC.

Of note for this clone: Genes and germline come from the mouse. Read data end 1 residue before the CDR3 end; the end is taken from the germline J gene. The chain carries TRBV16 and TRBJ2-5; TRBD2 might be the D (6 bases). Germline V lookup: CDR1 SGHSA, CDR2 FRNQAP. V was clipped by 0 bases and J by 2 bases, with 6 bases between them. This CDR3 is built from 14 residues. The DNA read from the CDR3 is TGTGCAAGCAGCTTAGATGGGGGCCAAGACACCCAGTAC. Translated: CASSLDGGQDTQY. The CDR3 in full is CASSLDGGQDTQYF.

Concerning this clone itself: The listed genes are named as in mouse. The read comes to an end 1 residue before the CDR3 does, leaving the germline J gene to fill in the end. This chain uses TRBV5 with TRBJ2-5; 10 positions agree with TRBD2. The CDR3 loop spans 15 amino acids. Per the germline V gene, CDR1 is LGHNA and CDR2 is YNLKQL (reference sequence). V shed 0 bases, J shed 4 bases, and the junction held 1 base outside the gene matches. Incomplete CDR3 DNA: TGTGCCAGCAGCCAAGACGGACTGGGGGAAGACACCCAGTAC. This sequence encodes CASSQDGLGEDTQY. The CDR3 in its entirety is CASSQDGLGEDTQYF.

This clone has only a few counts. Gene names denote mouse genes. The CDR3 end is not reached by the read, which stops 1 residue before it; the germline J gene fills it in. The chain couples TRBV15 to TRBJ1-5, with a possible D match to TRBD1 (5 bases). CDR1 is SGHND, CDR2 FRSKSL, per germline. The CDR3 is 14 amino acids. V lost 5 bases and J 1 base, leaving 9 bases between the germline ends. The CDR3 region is CASSGGRNNQAPLF. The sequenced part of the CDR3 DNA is TGTGCCAGCAGTGGGGGACGGAACAACCAGGCTCCGCTT.

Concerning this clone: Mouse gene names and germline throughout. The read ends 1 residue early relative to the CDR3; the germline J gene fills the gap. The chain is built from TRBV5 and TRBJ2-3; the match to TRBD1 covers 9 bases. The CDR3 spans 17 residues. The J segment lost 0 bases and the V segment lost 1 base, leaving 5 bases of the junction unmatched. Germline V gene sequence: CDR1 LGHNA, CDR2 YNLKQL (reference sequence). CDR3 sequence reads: CASSQAPGQGSAETLYF. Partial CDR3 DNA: TGTGCCAGCAGCCAAGCCCCGGGACAGGGTAGTGCAGAAACGCTGTAT.

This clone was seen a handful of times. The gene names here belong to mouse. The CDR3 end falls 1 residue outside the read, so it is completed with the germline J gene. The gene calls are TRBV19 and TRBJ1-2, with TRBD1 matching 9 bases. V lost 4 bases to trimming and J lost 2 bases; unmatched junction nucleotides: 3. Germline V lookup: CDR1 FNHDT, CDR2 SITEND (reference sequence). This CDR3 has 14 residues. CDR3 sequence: CASSPGTGNSDYTF. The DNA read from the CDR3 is TGTGCCAGCAGTCCCGGGACAGGGAACTCCGACTACACC. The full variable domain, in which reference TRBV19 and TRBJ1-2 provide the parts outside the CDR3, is GGIITQTPKFLIGQEGQKLTLKCQQNFNHDTMYWYRQDSGKGLRLIYYSITENDLQKGDLSEGYDASREKKSSFSLTVTSAQKNEMAVFLCASSPGTGNSDYTFGSGTRLLVI.

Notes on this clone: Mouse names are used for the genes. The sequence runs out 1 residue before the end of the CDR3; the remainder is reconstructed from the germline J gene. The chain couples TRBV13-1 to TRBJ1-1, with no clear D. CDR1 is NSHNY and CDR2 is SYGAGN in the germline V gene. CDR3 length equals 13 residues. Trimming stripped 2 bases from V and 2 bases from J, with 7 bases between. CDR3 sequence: CASSEGSNTEVFF. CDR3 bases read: TGTGCCAGCAGTGAAGGCAGTAACACAGAAGTCTTC.

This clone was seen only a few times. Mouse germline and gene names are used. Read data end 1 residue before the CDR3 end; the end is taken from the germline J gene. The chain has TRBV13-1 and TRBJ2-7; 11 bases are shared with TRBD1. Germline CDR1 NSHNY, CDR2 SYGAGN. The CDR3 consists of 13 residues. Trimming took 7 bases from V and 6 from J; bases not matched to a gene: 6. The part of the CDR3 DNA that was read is TGTGCCAGCGGTTGGGACAGGGGGGGTGAACAGTAC. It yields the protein CASGWDRGGEQY. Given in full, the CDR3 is CASGWDRGGEQYF.

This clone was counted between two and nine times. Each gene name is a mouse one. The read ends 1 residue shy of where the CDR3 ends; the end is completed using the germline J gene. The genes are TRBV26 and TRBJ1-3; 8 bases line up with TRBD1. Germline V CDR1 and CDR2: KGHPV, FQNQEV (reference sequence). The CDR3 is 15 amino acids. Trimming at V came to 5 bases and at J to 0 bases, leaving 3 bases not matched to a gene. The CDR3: CASSSDRGSGNTLYF. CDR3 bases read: TGTGCCAGCAGTTCCGACAGGGGTTCTGGAAATACGCTCTAT. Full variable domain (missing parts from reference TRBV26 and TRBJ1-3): NSKVIQTPRYLVKGQGQKAKMRCIPEKGHPVVFWYQQNKNNEFKFLINFQNQEVLQQIDMTEKRFSAECPSNSPCSLEIQSSEAGDSALYLCASSSDRGSGNTLYFGEGSRLIVV.

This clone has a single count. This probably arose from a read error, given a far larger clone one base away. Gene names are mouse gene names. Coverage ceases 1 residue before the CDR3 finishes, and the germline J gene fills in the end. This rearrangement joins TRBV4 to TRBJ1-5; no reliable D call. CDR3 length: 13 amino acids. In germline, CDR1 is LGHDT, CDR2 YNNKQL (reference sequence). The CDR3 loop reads CASSSTVNQPPLF. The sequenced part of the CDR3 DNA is TGTGCCAGCAGCTCAACAGTCAACCAGCCTCCGCTT.